Here is one TCR beta chain with its context. Its antigen is still unknown. The CDR3 sequence is 16 residues long. V was pared by 2 bases and J by 2 bases, with 13 bases between. Germline CDR1 reads SGHAT; CDR2 reads FQNNGV. The entry originates in a study of graft-versus-host responses after intestinal transplantation. As for the study in general: In this cohort, recipients had multivisceral, liver-intestinal, or isolated intestinal transplants. For about three years after anti-thymocyte globulin induction, all recipients took tacrolimus and steroids. Study results and limitations: Early post-transplant declines in HvG were associated with peak levels of circulating GvH clones. High graft-versus-host to host-versus-graft T cell clonal ratios marked allografts of patients with graft-donor macrochimerism.

Using immunoSEQ multiplex PCR, the repertoire was profiled, and TCRdb retains in-frame clones only, with some absent. The table shows approximately 63,000 clones, with under 90% occurring only once. Graft tissue was processed to release intraepithelial and lamina propria lymphocytes. The chain uses TRBV11-2 and TRBJ1-3; TRBD1 might be the D (6 bases). The TCR originated in a human patient who received an intestinal transplant, so some T cells may come from the graft donor. Sequencing was performed on ileum tissue, taken 350 to 400 days after transplant. The CDR3 bases are TGTGCCAGCAGCTTATGGGCCCAGGGGACTGGAAACACCATATATTTT. Its protein is CASSLWAQGTGNTIYF. The full variable domain, rest sourced from reference TRBV11-2 and TRBJ1-3, is EAGVAQSPRYKIIEKRQSVAFWCNPISGHATLYWYQQILGQGPKLLIQFQNNGVVDDSQLPKDRFSAERLKGVDSTLKIQPAKLEDSAVYLCASSLWAQGTGNTIYFGEGSWLTVV.